The rows below give T cell receptor beta chains drawn from one sample of a study of T cells in Graves' hyperthyroidism and ophthalmopathy. One entry per CDR3 protein results from TCRdb running MiXCR on the multiplex PCR reads. The sample holds 380,000 or so distinct CDR3 sequences, under 20% seen once. The sequencing input was blood. The source of these receptors is a woman between 18 and 29 years old with Graves' hyperthyroidism. The CDR3 runs from the conserved cysteine through the conserved F or W. Each record gives: clone size, D gene, V gene, J gene, CDR3 DNA, CDR3 protein. A D gene is named only where the DNA matches it firmly. Some rows have no size entry. The others give once, few or many, or a class for an expanded clone.

few	-	TRBV6-1	TRBJ1-1	TGTGCCAGCAGTGAAAGGGTGCACTTGAACACTGAAGCTTTCTTT	CASSERVHLNTEAFF
many	-	TRBV13	TRBJ2-7	TGTGCCAGCAGCCAAGGGACCCCCGAGCAGTACTTC	CASSQGTPEQYF
-	-	TRBV6-1	TRBJ1-1	TGTGCCAGCAGTGAAGCGTATAAGGGGGAGGCTTTCTTT	CASSEAYKGEAFF
many	-	TRBV14	TRBJ2-5	TGTGCCAGCAGCCAGGAACTCATAGAGACCCAGTACTTC	CASSQELIETQYF
many	-	TRBV6-1	TRBJ1-2	TGTGCCAGCAGTGAAAGACTCCATGGCTACACCTTC	CASSERLHGYTF
-	-	TRBV20-1	TRBJ1-6	TGCAGTGCTAGACCGGAGCCGCATTATAATTCACCCCTCCACTTT	CSARPEPHYNSPLHF
-	TRBD2	TRBV15	TRBJ2-7	TGTGCCACCAGCAGTAATCCGGGGGGTACCTACGAGCAGTACTTC	CATSSNPGGTYEQYF
many	TRBD1	TRBV6-1	TRBJ2-7	TGTGCCAGCAGTGAAGAGGGGACAGGGAACTACGAGCAGTACTTC	CASSEEGTGNYEQYF
many	TRBD1	TRBV20-1	TRBJ2-7	TGCAGTGCTAGAGATCTATGGGACAGGGGTGGACTGGCCTACGAGCAGTACTTC	CSARDLWDRGGLAYEQYF
many	TRBD1	TRBV20-1	TRBJ1-2	TGCAGTGCTGGGGACAGTAACTATGGCTACACCTTC	CSAGDSNYGYTF
-	TRBD2	TRBV20-1	TRBJ2-2	TGCAGTGCTAGTTCCGGGAGGGTCACCGGGGAGCTGTTTTTT	CSASSGRVTGELFF
many	TRBD1	TRBV6-1	TRBJ1-2	TGTGCCAGCAGTCGCGGACAGGGGAACTATGGCTACACCTTC	CASSRGQGNYGYTF
-	-	TRBV24-1	TRBJ2-2	TGTGCCACCAGTGTCGGGGAGGCGACCGGGGAGCTGTTTTTT	CATSVGEATGELFF
many	-	TRBV27	TRBJ2-7	TGTGCCAGCAGTACCCAATTGGGGGGTCCCTCCTTCTTGGGGGAGCAGTACTTC	CASSTQLGGPSFLGEQYF
many	-	TRBV6-1	TRBJ1-2	TGTGCCAGCAGCCTCCTTACGGAGGGGAACTATGGCTACACCTTC	CASSLLTEGNYGYTF
many	-	TRBV28	TRBJ2-7	TGTGCCAGCAGTTTTTCGAGCTACGAGCAGTACTTC	CASSFSSYEQYF
medium-sized	-	TRBV27	TRBJ1-1	TGTGCCAGCAGTCCGCGCGTGCCGGGGGGGGCTGAAGCTTTCTTT	CASSPRVPGGAEAFF
many	-	TRBV2	TRBJ1-1	TGTGCCAGCAGTGACGGGGCAGATAACACTGAAGCTTTCTTT	CASSDGADNTEAFF
-	-	TRBV7-2	TRBJ2-7	TGTGTCAGCAGCTTAGTAGCGCTCGAGCAGTACTTC	CVSSLVALEQYF
many	-	TRBV19	TRBJ1-1	TGTGCCAGTACCCCGGGGGCTGAAGCTTTCTTT	CASTPGAEAFF
many	-	TRBV6-2/TRBV6-3	TRBJ1-5	TGTGCCAGCAGTTACTCGAGTAGCAGGACACAGCATTTT	CASSYSSSRTQHF
few	-	TRBV3-1	TRBJ1-2	TGTGCCAGCAGCACATTAGGGGAATATGGCTACACCTTC	CASSTLGEYGYTF
-	-	TRBV12-3/TRBV12-4	TRBJ1-5	TGTGCCAGCAGACTGGGGGGTTATAGCAATCAGCCCCAGCATTTT	CASRLGGYSNQPQHF